This T cell receptor (beta chain) was identified during a study of T cell repertoires in cytomegalovirus infection. This clonotype occurred a few times. Its antigen is unidentified. TCRdb re-called the reads through MiXCR, storing one row per CDR3 protein. The data show about 400,000 distinct CDR3 sequences, with about 35% seen just once and approximately 13% held by the top ten. The CDR3 loop spans 12 amino acids. Germline V CDR1 and CDR2: MDHEN, SYDVKM. V was cut by 5 bases and J by 6 bases, with 7 bases left in between. V and J are TRBV28 and TRBJ1-4; D is unresolved. This receptor was obtained from a human donor in good health (CMV status not recorded). Some clones in this sample may be carry-over from other donors' samples. The material sequenced was cultured PBMCs, taken from culture after CMV antigen stimulation. The CDR3 DNA follows: TGTGCCAGCAGTCTCAATTATGAAAAACTGTTTTTT. Its translation: CASSLNYEKLFF.